One sample yielded the 4 T cell receptor beta chains listed below, sequenced in a study of cytomegalovirus exposure and HLA in healthy donors. Assay: immunoSEQ multiplex PCR; the TCRdb copy retains only in-frame clones and omits some. The sample has fewer than 90,000 clones, approximately 95% seen once. Source material: PBMCs. These receptors all stem from a woman aged 18-29 years in good health and CMV-seronegative.

The genes are TRBV7-2 and TRBJ1-5; 9 nucleotides match TRBD1. Trimming at V came to 1 base and at J to 0 bases, leaving 10 bases not matched to a gene. CDR3 length: 19 residues. Per germline, CDR1 SGHTA and CDR2 FQGNSA. In DNA form, the CDR3 reads TGTGCCAGCAGCTTAGAAACCGGGACAGGGATCTATAGCAATCAGCCCCAGCATTTT. This sequence encodes CASSLETGTGIYSNQPQHF. Full variable domain (remainder filled in from reference TRBV7-2 and TRBJ1-5): GAGVSQSPSNKVTEKGKDVELRCDPISGHTALYWYRQSLGQGLEFLIYFQGNSAPDKSGLPSDRFSAERTGGSVSTLTIQRTQQEDSAVYLCASSLETGTGIYSNQPQHFGDGTRLSIL.

The rearrangement uses TRBV5-1 and TRBJ1-1; D is unresolved. Trimming left V 0 bases short and J 5 bases short, with 14 bases between. The germline gives CDR1 SGHRS, CDR2 YFSETQ. The CDR3 covers 15 residues. DNA for the CDR3: TGCGCCAGCAGCTTGGCGTTCGGAGTACGGACTGAAGCTTTCTTT. Amino acids: CASSLAFGVRTEAFF.

The chain links TRBV5-4 to TRBJ2-5, with 7 bases identical to TRBD1. Germline V gene data show CDR1 as SGHNT and CDR2 as YYREEE (reference sequence). J was trimmed by 5 bases and V by 6 bases; bases with no gene match: 10. The CDR3 covers 14 residues. CDR3 bases: TGTGCCAGCAACCTGGGGACAGAGCGGGAGACCCAGTACTTC. Amino acids: CASNLGTERETQYF.

The V call is TRBV7-6, the J call TRBJ2-7; D might be TRBD1 (6 bases). Germline CDR1 is SGHVS and CDR2 is FNYEAQ. Trimming removed 5 bases at V and 2 bases at J, with 16 bases between. The CDR3 sequence is 15 residues long. This CDR3 reads CASSRILDRAYEQYF. CDR3 nucleotides: TGTGCCAGCAGCCGTATCCTGGACAGAGCCTACGAGCAGTACTTC.